This T cell receptor (beta chain) stems from a study of T cells in Graves' hyperthyroidism and ophthalmopathy. The table lists this clonotype with many counts. Its antigen is as yet unknown. Graves' hyperthyroidism was deemed stable given no ophthalmopathy progression within 18 months. The source of the PBMCs was approximately 10 ml of fresh peripheral blood. This CDR3 spans 15 amino acids. J gave up 6 bases and V 6 bases, and 10 bases lay outside the gene matches. Germline CDR1 reads MNHEY; CDR2 reads SMNVEV (reference sequence). Findings and limits, study-wide: The model predicted ophthalmopathy a median around 6 months before onset. In blood, most of the thyroid clonotypes expanded above 0.001 were also present.

RNA transcripts provided the source from which TCR beta CDR3 regions were amplified. The study used the HTBI primer set for a first-round RT-PCR of the TCR CDR3. Each CDR3 protein is one row after TCRdb ran MiXCR on the multiplex PCR reads. This table holds about 690,000 distinct CDR3 sequences, roughly a sixth found once. Sequenced input: blood. The clonotype originates from a man aged 45-60 years with Graves' hyperthyroidism. The chain couples TRBV27 to TRBJ1-2; 10 positions match TRBD1. CDR3 amino acids: CASSRPGQGNHGYTF. Here the CDR3 DNA reads TGTGCCAGCAGCCGACCGGGACAGGGGAACCATGGCTACACCTTC.